This section outlines one TCR beta chain sequence together with its context. This sample was included in a study of Ad26.COV2.S vaccination and SARS-CoV-2 variants. Study details: Among those in the COV1001 Ad26.COV2.S trial arm was the donor.

The treatment was: roughly 20 received Ad26.COV2.S at low or high dose, single or two shots; roughly five received placebo; per-sample allocation not given. Specimens were obtained on day 63 following the first vaccine or placebo injection. The shot given was an Ad26 vector that makes Wuhan-strain SARS-CoV-2 spike. V lost 3 bases and J 3 bases, leaving 16 bases between the germline ends. Germline-derived CDR1 and CDR2 are SGDLS and YYNGEE. This CDR3 is 16 amino acids long. Data came from immunoSEQ multiplex PCR; TCRdb stores just in-frame clones and leaves some out. The profile shows some 350,000 clones, roughly 90% of them singletons.

The receptor was derived from a person aged 18-60 years who received the Ad26.COV2.S COVID-19 vaccine or a placebo. The sequenced sample was peripheral blood, obtained in a trial of Ad26.COV2.S vaccine versus placebo. This sequence joins TRBV9 and TRBJ1-3; a possible D gene is TRBD1 (6 bases). The chain's CDR3 is CASSADNTGFGNTIYF. The CDR3 region has the DNA TGTGCCAGCAGCGCAGATAATACAGGGTTTGGAAACACCATATATTTT.